This TCR beta chain is drawn from a study of blood T cells in healthy people across ages. Primers used in a second PCR of roughly 6 to 12 cycles were a sample-barcoded 5' primer and a J-beta primer mix. MiXCR, applied by TCRdb to the 5' RACE reads, yields one record per CDR3 protein. Of 1.5 million or so distinct CDR3 sequences in the sample, about 43% were seen once. This clonotype has just one count. Every sample yielded at least 6.5 million isolated PBMCs. The receptor was isolated from a young woman in good health. Sample: blood.

The CDR3 DNA follows: TGCGCCAGCAGCTTGTTCCAGGGGTCCACTAGGGAGCAGTTCTTC. It translates to CASSLFQGSTREQFF. The V gene is TRBV5-1, the J gene TRBJ2-1, with D possibly TRBD1 on 6 matching bases. The germline CDR1 and CDR2 sequences are SGHRS and YFSETQ. The CDR3 runs 15 residues. V dropped 1 base and J dropped 10 bases, with 18 bases sitting between them.